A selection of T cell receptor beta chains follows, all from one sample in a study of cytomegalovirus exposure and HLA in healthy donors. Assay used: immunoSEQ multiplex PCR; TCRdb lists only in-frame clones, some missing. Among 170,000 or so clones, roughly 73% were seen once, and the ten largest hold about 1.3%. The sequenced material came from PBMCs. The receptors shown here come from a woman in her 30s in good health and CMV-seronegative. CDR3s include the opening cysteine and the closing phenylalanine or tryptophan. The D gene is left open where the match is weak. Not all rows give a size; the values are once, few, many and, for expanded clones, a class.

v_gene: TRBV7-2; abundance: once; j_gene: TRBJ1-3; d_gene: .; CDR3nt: TGTGCCAGCAATGGGGGGTACTCTGGAAACACCATATATTTT; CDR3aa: CASNGGYSGNTIYF
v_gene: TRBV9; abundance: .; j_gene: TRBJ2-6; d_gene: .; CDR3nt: TGTGCCAGCAGCTCAGGAGGGGCAGCCCTCGGGGCCAACGTCCTGACTTTC; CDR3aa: CASSSGGAALGANVLTF
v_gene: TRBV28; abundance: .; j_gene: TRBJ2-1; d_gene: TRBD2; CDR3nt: TGTGCCAGCAGTCCCAGCGGGGGGGGGTACAATGAGCAGTTCTTC; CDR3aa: CASSPSGGGYNEQFF
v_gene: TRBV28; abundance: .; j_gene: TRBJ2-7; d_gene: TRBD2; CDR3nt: TGTGCCAGCAGGTTCGGGGGGGTAACATCCTACGAGCAGTACTTC; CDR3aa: CASRFGGVTSYEQYF
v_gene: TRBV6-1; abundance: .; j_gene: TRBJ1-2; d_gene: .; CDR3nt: TGTGCCAGCAGTGTCGGCCCAGGCCTCGTAGGCTACACCTTC; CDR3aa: CASSVGPGLVGYTF
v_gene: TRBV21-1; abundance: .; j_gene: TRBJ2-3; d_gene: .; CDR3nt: TGTGCCAGCAGCAACCCAGGGAAGAGCACAGATACGCAGTATTTT; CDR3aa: CASSNPGKSTDTQYF
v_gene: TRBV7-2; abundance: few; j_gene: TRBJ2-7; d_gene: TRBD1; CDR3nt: TGTGCCAGCAGCTTCGACAGGGGGCAGAGGGAGCAGTACTTC; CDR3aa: CASSFDRGQREQYF
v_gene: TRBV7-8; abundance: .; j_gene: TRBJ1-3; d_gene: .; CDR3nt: TGTGCCACAGGGCCTCAATACTCCTCTGGAAACACCATATATTTT; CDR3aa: CATGPQYSSGNTIYF
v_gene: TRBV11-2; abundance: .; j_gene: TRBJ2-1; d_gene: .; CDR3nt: TGTGCCAGCAGCTTAACGGGGGGCCCGTACAATGAGCAGTTCTTC; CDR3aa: CASSLTGGPYNEQFF
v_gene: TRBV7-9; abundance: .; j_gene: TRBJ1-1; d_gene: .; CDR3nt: TGTGCCAGCAGCCAAGGCGGCAGGGGACCAACTGAAGCTTTCTTT; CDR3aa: CASSQGGRGPTEAFF
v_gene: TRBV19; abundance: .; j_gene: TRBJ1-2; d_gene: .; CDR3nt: TGTGCCAGTAGTTCCCTCGAGAACAGGGTCTGGTACACCTTC; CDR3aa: CASSSLENRVWYTF
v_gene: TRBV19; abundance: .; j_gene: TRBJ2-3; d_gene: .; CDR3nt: TGTGCCAGTAGTATGTCGGGGTCTAGCACAGATACGCAGTATTTT; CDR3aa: CASSMSGSSTDTQYF
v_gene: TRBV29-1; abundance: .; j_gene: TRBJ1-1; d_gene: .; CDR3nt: TGCAGCGTATCCGGGACAAATCCTGAAGCTTTCTTT; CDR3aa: CSVSGTNPEAFF
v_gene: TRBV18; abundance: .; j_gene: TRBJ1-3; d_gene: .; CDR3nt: TGTGCCAGCTCACCGCTCGCCGGGAGCAACTCTGGAAACACCATATATTTT; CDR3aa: CASSPLAGSNSGNTIYF
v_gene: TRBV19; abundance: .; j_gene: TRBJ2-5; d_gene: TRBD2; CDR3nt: TGTGCCAGTAGTATGAGACTAGCGGAGACCCAGTACTTC; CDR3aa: CASSMRLAETQYF
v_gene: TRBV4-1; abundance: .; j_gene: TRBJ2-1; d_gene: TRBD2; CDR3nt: TGCGCCAGCAGCCGCACTCCTAGCGGGGGGGCCAGGGATGAGCAGTTCTTC; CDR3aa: CASSRTPSGGARDEQFF
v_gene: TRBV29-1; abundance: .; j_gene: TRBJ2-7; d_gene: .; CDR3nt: TGCAGCGTGAGGGTTCAGGCGTCCTACGAGCAGTACTTC; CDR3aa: CSVRVQASYEQYF
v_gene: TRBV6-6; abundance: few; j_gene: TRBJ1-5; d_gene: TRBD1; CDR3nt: TGTGCCAGCAGTTACCCATCCCAGGGGGTCGATCAGCCCCAGCATTTT; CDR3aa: CASSYPSQGVDQPQHF
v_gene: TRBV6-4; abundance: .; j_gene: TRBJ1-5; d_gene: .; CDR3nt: TGTGCCAGCGGGCCGGGAGGCAATCAGCCCCAGCATTTT; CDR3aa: CASGPGGNQPQHF
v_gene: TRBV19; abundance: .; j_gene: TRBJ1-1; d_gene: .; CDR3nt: TGTGCCAGTTCAATGGGGGGGGGAATGAACACTGAAGCTTTCTTT; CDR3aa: CASSMGGGMNTEAFF
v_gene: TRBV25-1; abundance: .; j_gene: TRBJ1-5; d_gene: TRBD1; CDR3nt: TGTGCCAGCAGTGGGGCGGGACAGGTTAATGGCAATCAGCCCCAGCATTTT; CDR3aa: CASSGAGQVNGNQPQHF
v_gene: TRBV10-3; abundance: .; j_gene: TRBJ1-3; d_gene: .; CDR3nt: TGTGCCACCGGAGAGGTCTCGGGAAACACCATATATTTT; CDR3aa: CATGEVSGNTIYF
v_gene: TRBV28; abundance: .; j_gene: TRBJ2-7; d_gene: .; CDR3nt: TGTGCCATAAGCTTAAGCTCCTACGAGCAGTACTTC; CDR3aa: CAISLSSYEQYF
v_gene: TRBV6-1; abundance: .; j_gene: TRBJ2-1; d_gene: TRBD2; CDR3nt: TGTGCCAGCAGTGGGACTAGCCCTCCATACAATGAGCAGTTCTTC; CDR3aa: CASSGTSPPYNEQFF
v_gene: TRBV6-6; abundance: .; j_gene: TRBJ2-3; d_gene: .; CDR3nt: TGTGCCAGCAGCCACCGCACAACAGATACGCAGTATTTT; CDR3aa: CASSHRTTDTQYF
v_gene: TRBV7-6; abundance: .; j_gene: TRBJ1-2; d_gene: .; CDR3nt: TGTGCCAGCCCCGGTTGCGCACGCCCGTCTAACTATGGCTACACCTTC; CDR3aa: CASPGCARPSNYGYTF
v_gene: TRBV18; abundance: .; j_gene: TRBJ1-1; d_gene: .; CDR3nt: TGTGCCAGCTCACCACGTGGGGCATTGAACACTGAAGCTTTCTTT; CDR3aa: CASSPRGALNTEAFF
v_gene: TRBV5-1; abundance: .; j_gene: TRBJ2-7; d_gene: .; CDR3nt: TGCGCCAGCAGCTGGGCCGGTCGCGAGCAGTACTTC; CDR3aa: CASSWAGREQYF
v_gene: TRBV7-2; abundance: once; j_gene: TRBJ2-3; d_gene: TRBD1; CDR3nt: TGTGCCAGCAGGCCACAGGGGGGTATAGATACGCAGTATTTT; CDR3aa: CASRPQGGIDTQYF
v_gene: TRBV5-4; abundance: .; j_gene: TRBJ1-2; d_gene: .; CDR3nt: TGTGCCAGCAGCCTGGAGACATATGGCTACACCTTC; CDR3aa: CASSLETYGYTF
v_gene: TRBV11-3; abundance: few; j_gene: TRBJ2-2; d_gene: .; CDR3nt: TGTGCCAGCAGCCTTGGTTACGGTAACACCGGGGAGCTGTTTTTT; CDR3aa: CASSLGYGNTGELFF